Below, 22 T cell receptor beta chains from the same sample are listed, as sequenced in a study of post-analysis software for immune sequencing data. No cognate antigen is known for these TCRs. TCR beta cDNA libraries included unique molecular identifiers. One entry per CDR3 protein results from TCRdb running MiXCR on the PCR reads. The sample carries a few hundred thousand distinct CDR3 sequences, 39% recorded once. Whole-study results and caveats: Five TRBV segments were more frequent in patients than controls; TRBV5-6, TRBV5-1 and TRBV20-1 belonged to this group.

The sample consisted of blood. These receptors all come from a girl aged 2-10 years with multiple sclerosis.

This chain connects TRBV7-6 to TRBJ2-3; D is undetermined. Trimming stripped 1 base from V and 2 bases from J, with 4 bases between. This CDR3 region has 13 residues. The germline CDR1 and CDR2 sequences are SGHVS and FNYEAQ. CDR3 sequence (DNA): TGTGCCAGCAGCTTAGTGGTCACAGATACGCAGTATTTT. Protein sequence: CASSLVVTDTQYF.

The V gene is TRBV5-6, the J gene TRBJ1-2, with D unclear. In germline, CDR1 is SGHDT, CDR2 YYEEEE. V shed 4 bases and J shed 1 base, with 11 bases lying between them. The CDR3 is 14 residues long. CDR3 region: CASSRDTDNYGYTF. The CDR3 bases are TGTGCCAGCAGCCGAGACACCGATAACTATGGCTACACCTTC.

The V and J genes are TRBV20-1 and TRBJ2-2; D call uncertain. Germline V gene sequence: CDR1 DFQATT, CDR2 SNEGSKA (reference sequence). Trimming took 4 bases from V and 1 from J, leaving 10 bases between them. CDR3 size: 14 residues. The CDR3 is CSAKDGLNTGELFF. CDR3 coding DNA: TGCAGTGCTAAAGACGGCTTGAACACCGGGGAGCTGTTTTTT.

CDR3 amino acids: CSARDYNNQPQHF. In DNA, the CDR3 is TGCAGTGCTAGAGATTATAACAATCAGCCCCAGCATTTT. The chain uses TRBV20-1 and TRBJ1-5, with D hard to call. CDR3 size: 13 residues. V lost 0 bases and J 3 bases, leaving 6 bases between the germline ends. Germline CDR1 DFQATT, CDR2 SNEGSKA (reference sequence).

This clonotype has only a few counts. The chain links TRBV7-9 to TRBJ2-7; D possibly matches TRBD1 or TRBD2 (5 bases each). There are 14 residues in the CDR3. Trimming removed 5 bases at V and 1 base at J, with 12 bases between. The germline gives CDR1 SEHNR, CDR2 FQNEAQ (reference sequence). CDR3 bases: TGTGCCAGCAGCCTGACAGAGGGGTCCTACGAGCAGTACTTC. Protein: CASSLTEGSYEQYF.

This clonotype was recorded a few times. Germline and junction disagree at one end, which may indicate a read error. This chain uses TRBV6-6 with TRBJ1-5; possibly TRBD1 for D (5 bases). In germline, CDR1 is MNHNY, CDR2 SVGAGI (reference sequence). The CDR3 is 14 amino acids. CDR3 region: CVSMAFGGYQPQHF. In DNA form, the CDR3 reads TGTGTCAGCATGGCCTTTGGGGGGTACCAGCCCCAGCATTTT.

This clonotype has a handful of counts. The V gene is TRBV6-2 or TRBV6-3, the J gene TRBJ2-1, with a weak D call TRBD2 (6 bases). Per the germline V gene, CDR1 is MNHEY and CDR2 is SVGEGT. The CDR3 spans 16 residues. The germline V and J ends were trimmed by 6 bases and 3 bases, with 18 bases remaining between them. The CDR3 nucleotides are TGTGCCAGCAGACTATTAGCGGAGGGTTACTACAATGAGCAGTTCTTC. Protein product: CASRLLAEGYYNEQFF.

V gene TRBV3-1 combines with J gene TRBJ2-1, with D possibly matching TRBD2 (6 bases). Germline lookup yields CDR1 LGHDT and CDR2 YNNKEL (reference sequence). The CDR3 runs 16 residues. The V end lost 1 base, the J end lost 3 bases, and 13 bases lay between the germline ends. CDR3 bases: TGTGCCAGCAGCCAAGTCGGGACTGGGAACTACAATGAGCAGTTCTTC. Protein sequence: CASSQVGTGNYNEQFF.

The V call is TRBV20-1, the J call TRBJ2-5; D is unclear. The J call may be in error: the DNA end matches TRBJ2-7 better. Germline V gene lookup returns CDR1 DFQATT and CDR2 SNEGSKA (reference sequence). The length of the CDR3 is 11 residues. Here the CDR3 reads CSARIPGEQYF. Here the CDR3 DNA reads TGCAGTGCTAGAATCCCCGGCGAGCAGTACTTC.

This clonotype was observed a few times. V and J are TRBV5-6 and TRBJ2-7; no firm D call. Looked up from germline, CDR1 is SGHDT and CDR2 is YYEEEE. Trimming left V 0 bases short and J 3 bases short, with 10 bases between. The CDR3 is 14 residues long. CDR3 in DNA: TGTGCCAGCAGCTTGGGGTCGCGGAACTACGAGCAGTACTTC. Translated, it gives CASSLGSRNYEQYF. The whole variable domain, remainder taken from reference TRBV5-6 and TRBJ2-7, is DAGVTQSPTHLIKTRGQQVTLRCSPKSGHDTVSWYQQALGQGPQFIFQYYEEEERQRGNFPDRFSGHQFPNYSSELNVNALLLGDSALYLCASSLGSRNYEQYFGPGTRLTVT.

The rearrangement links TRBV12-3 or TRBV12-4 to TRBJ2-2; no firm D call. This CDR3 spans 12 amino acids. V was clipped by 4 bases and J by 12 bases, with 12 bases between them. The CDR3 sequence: CASSWLNRKLFF. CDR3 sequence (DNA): TGTGCCAGCAGTTGGTTGAATAGGAAGCTGTTTTTT.

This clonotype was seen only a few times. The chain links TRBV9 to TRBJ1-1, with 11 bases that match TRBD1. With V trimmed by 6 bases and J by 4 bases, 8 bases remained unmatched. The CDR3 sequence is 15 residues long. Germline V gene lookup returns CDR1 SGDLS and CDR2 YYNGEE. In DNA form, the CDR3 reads TGTGCCAGCACCGCGGGACAGGGGGTCGGCACTGAAGCTTTCTTT. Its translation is CASTAGQGVGTEAFF. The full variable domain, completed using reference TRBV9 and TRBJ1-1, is DSGVTQTPKHLITATGQRVTLRCSPRSGDLSVYWYQQSLDQGLQFLIQYYNGEERAKGNILERFSAQQFPDLHSELNLSSLELGDSALYFCASTAGQGVGTEAFFGQGTRLTVV.

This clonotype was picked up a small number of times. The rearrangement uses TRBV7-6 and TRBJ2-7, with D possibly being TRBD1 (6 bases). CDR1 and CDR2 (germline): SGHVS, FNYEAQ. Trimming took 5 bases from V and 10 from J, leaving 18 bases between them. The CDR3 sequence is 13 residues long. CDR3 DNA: TGTGCCAGCAGCAACACGGGACATTCGATCCAGTACTTC. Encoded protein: CASSNTGHSIQYF.

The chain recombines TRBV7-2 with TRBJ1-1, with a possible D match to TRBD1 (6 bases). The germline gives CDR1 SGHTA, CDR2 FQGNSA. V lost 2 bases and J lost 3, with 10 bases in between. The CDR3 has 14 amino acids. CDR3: CASSLTTGYTEAFF. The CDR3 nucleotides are TGTGCCAGCAGCTTAACAACAGGGTACACTGAAGCTTTCTTT.

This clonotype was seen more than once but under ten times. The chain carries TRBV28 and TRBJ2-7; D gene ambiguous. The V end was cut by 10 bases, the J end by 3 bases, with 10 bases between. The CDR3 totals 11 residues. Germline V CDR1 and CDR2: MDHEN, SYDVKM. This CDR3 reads CATNNVYEQYF. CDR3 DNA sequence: TGTGCCACCAACAATGTCTACGAGCAGTACTTC.

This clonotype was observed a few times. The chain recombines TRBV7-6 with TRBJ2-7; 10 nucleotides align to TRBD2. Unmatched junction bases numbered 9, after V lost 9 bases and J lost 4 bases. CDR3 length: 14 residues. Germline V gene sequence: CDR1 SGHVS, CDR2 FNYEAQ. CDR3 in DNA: TGTGCCAGTAGAAATAGCGGGGGGCTTTACGAGCAGTACTTC. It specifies CASRNSGGLYEQYF.

In nucleotides, the CDR3 is TGTGCCAGCAGTGATACGCTAGCGGGGAGAAATAGGTTCTTC. Translation: CASSDTLAGRNRFF. The J gene is TRBJ2-1, the V gene TRBV2, with 9 positions matching TRBD2. V shed 3 bases and J 15 bases; nucleotides not matched to a gene: 12. Germline loops: CDR1 SNHLY, CDR2 FYNNEI. The CDR3 covers 14 residues.

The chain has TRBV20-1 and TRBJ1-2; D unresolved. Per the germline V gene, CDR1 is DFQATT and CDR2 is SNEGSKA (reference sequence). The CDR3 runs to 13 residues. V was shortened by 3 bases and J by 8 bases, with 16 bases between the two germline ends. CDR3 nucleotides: TGCAGTGCTAGTCTCCAGGAGTTGAAAGGCTACACCTTC. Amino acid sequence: CSASLQELKGYTF.

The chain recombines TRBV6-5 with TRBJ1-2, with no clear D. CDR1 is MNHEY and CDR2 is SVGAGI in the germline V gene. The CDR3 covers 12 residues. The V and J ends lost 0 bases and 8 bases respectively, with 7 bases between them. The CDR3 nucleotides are TGTGCCAGCAGTTACTCGACCGGAGGCTACACCTTC. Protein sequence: CASSYSTGGYTF.

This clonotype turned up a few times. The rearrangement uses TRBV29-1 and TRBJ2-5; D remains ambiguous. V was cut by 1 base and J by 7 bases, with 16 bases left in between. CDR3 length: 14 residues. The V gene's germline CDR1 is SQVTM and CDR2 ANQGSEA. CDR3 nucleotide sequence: TGCAGCGTTGAAGTTACGGGCCGCCTGGGGACCCAGTACTTC. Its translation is CSVEVTGRLGTQYF.

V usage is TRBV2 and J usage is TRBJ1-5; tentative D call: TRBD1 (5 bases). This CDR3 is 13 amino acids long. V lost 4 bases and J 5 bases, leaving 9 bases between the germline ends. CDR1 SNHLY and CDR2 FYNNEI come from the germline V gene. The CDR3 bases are TGTGCCAGCAGTGGGGGGGTGTATCAGCCCCAGCATTTT. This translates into CASSGGVYQPQHF.

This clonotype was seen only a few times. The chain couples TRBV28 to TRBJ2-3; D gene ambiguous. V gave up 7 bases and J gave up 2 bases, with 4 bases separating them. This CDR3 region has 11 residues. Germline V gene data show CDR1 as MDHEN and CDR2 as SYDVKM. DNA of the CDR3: TGTGCCAGCATAACCACAGATACGCAGTATTTT. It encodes CASITTDTQYF.